A single sample gave rise to the 32 T cell receptor beta chains below, sequenced in a study of shared T cell receptors in the human thymus. Sequencing was performed with immunoSEQ multiplex PCR; in TCRdb, only in-frame clones are kept and a portion is missing. This table has around 65,000 clones, over 90% appearing once. The source material was thymocytes. The source is a human donor.

The chain recombines TRBV25-1 with TRBJ1-2; D remains unclear. The germline V and J ends were trimmed by 4 bases and 4 bases, with 13 bases remaining between them. CDR1 MGHDK and CDR2 SYGVNS come from the germline V gene. This CDR3 has 14 residues. CDR3 nucleotide sequence: TGTGCCAGCAGTGGTCCCCCTCTGATCTATGGCTACACCTTC. Translated, it gives CASSGPPLIYGYTF.

This rearrangement joins TRBV6-5 to TRBJ2-7; D might be TRBD2 (6 bases). This CDR3 spans 14 amino acids. Germline V CDR1 and CDR2: MNHEY, SVGAGI. The V gene lost 6 bases and the J gene lost 6 bases, with 18 bases spanning the gap. Here the CDR3 reads CASSRDPGRIEQYF. The CDR3 DNA follows: TGTGCCAGCAGCCGCGACCCAGGGAGGATCGAGCAGTACTTC.

The chain recombines TRBV4-1 with TRBJ2-1; 7 bases line up with TRBD2. The CDR3 sequence is 18 residues long. V lost 1 base to trimming and J lost 3 bases; unmatched junction nucleotides: 12. The V gene's germline CDR1 is MGHRA and CDR2 YSYEKL. This chain's CDR3 is CASSQGQLWGTIYNEQFF. In DNA form, the CDR3 reads TGCGCCAGCAGCCAAGGTCAATTGTGGGGGACTATCTACAATGAGCAGTTCTTC.

The V call is TRBV7-2, the J call TRBJ2-7; D not certain. V was cut by 1 base and J by 6 bases, with 13 bases left in between. Germline values: CDR1 SGHTA, CDR2 FQGNSA. The CDR3 extends over 14 amino acids. CDR3 region: CASSLGSQFAEQYF. Written as DNA, the CDR3 is TGTGCCAGCAGCTTAGGTAGTCAGTTCGCCGAGCAGTACTTC.

The CDR3 region has the DNA TGTGCCAGCAGCCCCGAAATCAGGGAGGGTGAAAAACTGTTTTTT. Translating gives CASSPEIREGEKLFF. The rearrangement links TRBV4-2 to TRBJ1-4; TRBD1 might be the D (5 bases). The CDR3 is made up of 15 amino acids. V lost 4 bases, J lost 7 bases, and 16 bases lay in between. Germline V gene data show CDR1 as LGHNA and CDR2 as YNFKEQ.

Worth noting for this clone: A junction end diverges from the germline sequence, so it may reflect a read error. The CDR3 DNA follows: TGCAGTGCGGCTAGGCTGAAAAATTTC. Residues: CSAARLKNF. The chain couples TRBV20-1 to TRBJ2-7; D unclear. This CDR3 comprises 9 residues. CDR1 is DFQATT and CDR2 is SNEGSKA in the germline V gene (reference sequence).

V and J are TRBV27 and TRBJ2-1; D assignment may be TRBD1 or TRBD2 (5 bases each). V was cut by 5 bases and J by 9 bases, with 20 bases left in between. From germline, CDR1 is MNHEY and CDR2 SMNVEV (reference sequence). This CDR3 comprises 15 residues. The CDR3 here is CASSLRGPHLGEQFF. The CDR3, as DNA: TGTGCCAGCAGTCTTCGGGGACCCCACCTCGGTGAGCAGTTCTTC.

The chain couples TRBV27 to TRBJ1-2; tentatively, D is TRBD1 (5 bases). The germline CDR1 and CDR2 sequences are MNHEY and SMNVEV (reference sequence). V was cut by 2 bases and J by 6 bases, with 13 bases left in between. The CDR3 covers 14 residues. CDR3: CASSLRREEDGYTF. In DNA, the CDR3 is TGTGCCAGCAGTTTACGCAGGGAGGAGGATGGCTACACCTTC.

The chain couples TRBV10-3 to TRBJ1-5, with no clear D. Germline CDR1 ENHRY, CDR2 SYGVKD. This CDR3 has 15 amino acids. V was pared by 2 bases and J by 0 bases, with 8 bases between. CDR3 coding DNA: TGTGCCATCAGTGAGGGGGAGGATAGCAATCAGCCCCAGCATTTT. Translating gives CAISEGEDSNQPQHF.

The CDR3 DNA follows: TGTGCCAGCAGCTTGGGGTGGGGGTCTCCTCCTGGAAACACCATATATTTT. Translation gives CASSLGWGSPPGNTIYF. This chain connects TRBV5-6 to TRBJ1-3; maybe TRBD1 (5 bases). The germline V gene encodes CDR1 SGHDT and CDR2 YYEEEE. Trimming removed 0 bases from V and 2 bases from J, with 15 bases in between. The CDR3 is made up of 17 amino acids.

This chain connects TRBV5-1 to TRBJ2-1, with 8 bases lining up with TRBD2. With 4 bases clipped from V and 6 bases from J, the junction kept 9 bases outside the gene matches. Germline CDR1 is SGHRS and CDR2 is YFSETQ. This CDR3 region has 15 residues. The CDR3 nucleotides read TGCGCCAGCAGCCCCGGGGCGGGGGGTATCAATGAGCAGTTCTTC. Encoded protein: CASSPGAGGINEQFF.

The chain combines TRBV5-4 with TRBJ1-2; 12 nucleotides agree with TRBD1. Trimming cost V 5 bases and J 0 bases; bases outside gene matches: 5. The CDR3 spans 16 residues. Germline CDR1 reads SGHNT; CDR2 reads YYREEE (reference sequence). Written as DNA, the CDR3 is TGTGCCAGCAGAACGGGACAGGGGGCGTCTAACTATGGCTACACCTTC. This gives the protein CASRTGQGASNYGYTF.

The chain employs TRBV10-3 and TRBJ1-5; D is ambiguous. CDR3 size: 14 residues. Deletions cut 4 bases from V and 5 bases from J, with 12 bases between. Germline CDR1 and CDR2: ENHRY and SYGVKD. CDR3 sequence reads: CAISARDGDQPQHF. Written as DNA, the CDR3 is TGTGCCATCAGTGCCCGAGACGGGGATCAGCCCCAGCATTTT.

The genes are TRBV5-1 and TRBJ2-3, with 13 bases identical to TRBD2. Germline loops: CDR1 SGHRS, CDR2 YFSETQ. V gave up 4 bases and J gave up 5 bases; unmatched junction bases: 10. The CDR3 is made up of 17 amino acids. As DNA, the CDR3 is TGCGCCAGCAGCGTAAGGACTAGCGGGGGCCCGCAAGATACGCAGTATTTT. It encodes CASSVRTSGGPQDTQYF.

V usage is TRBV7-9 and J usage is TRBJ2-7; a possible D gene is TRBD1 (7 bases). Germline V gene data show CDR1 as SEHNR and CDR2 as FQNEAQ (reference sequence). This CDR3 is 15 amino acids long. Trimming cost V 4 bases and J 4 bases, with 17 bases left between them. CDR3 DNA: TGTGCCAGCAGCTCATCCCTGACAGGGAGGTACGAGCAGTACTTC. Translating it yields CASSSSLTGRYEQYF.

This clone was recorded only once. The chain uses TRBV9 and TRBJ2-5; weak D call: TRBD1 (5 bases). Trimming cost V 3 bases and J 4 bases, with 22 bases left between them. CDR3 length: 17 residues. The germline CDR1 and CDR2 sequences are SGDLS and YYNGEE. The DNA of the CDR3 is TGTGCCAGCAGCGAAGGAGAAAGGGGTGGGGTGAGAGAGACCCAGTACTTC. As protein: CASSEGERGGVRETQYF.

This rearrangement joins TRBV9 to TRBJ1-2, with no clear D. The CDR3 consists of 16 residues. Per germline, CDR1 SGDLS and CDR2 YYNGEE. Deletions cut 1 base from V and 2 bases from J, with 15 bases between. For the CDR3, the DNA is TGTGCCAGCAGCGTAACCCCCCGGGGAATCAACTATGGCTACACCTTC. Translation: CASSVTPRGINYGYTF.

The chain joins TRBV30 to TRBJ1-2, with a weak D call TRBD1 (5 bases). The germline V gene encodes CDR1 GTSNPN and CDR2 SVGIG (reference sequence). This CDR3 has 10 residues. The CDR3 region is CASGGNGYTF. In DNA, the CDR3 is TGTGCTTCGGGGGGGAATGGCTACACCTTC.

Only one count was recorded for this clone. The chain carries TRBV6-1 and TRBJ2-7; D not certain. V lost 3 bases to trimming and J lost 7 bases, with 1 base between them. Germline V gene data show CDR1 as MNHNS and CDR2 as SASEGT. The CDR3 runs to 9 residues. The CDR3 region is CASSEEQYF. In DNA, the CDR3 is TGTGCCAGCAGTGAGGAGCAGTACTTC.

V usage is TRBV4-3 and J usage is TRBJ2-5, with D possibly being TRBD2 (6 bases). Germline loops: CDR1 LGHNA, CDR2 YSLEER. V was cut by 0 bases and J by 2 bases, with 13 bases left in between. This CDR3 comprises 16 residues. CDR3 in amino acids: CASSQDSRRGQETQYF. As DNA, the CDR3 is TGCGCCAGCAGCCAAGATTCAAGGCGGGGACAAGAGACCCAGTACTTC.

The V gene is TRBV5-1, the J gene TRBJ2-5; no reliable D call. Germline values: CDR1 SGHRS, CDR2 YFSETQ. V was pared by 3 bases and J by 3 bases, with 15 bases between. CDR3 size: 15 residues. CDR3 protein: CASSSPTRFEETQYF. The CDR3 DNA sequence: TGCGCCAGCAGCTCCCCCACAAGGTTTGAAGAGACCCAGTACTTC.

The rearrangement joins TRBV28 to TRBJ2-1; TRBD2 aligns across 7 bases. Germline-derived CDR1 and CDR2 are MDHEN and SYDVKM. The CDR3 length is 15 residues. V was pared by 5 bases and J by 5 bases, with 9 bases of the junction left unmatched. The CDR3 sequence: CASSPDREVDNEQFF. The CDR3 DNA reads as TGTGCCAGCAGTCCTGACCGGGAGGTGGACAATGAGCAGTTCTTC. The complete variable domain, with remaining parts taken from reference TRBV28 and TRBJ2-1, reads DVKVTQSSRYLVKRTGEKVFLECVQDMDHENMFWYRQDPGLGLRLIYFSYDVKMKEKGDIPEGYSVSREKKERFSLILESASTNQTSMYLCASSPDREVDNEQFFGPGTRLTVL.

The CDR3 bases are TGCAGTGCTAGAGGGGGGCCGGAGCAGTTCTTC. Protein sequence: CSARGGPEQFF. The J gene is TRBJ2-1, the V gene TRBV20-1; possibly TRBD1 for D (6 bases). Between the trimmed V and J ends, which lost 1 base and 10 bases, there was a span of 8 bases. From germline, CDR1 is DFQATT and CDR2 SNEGSKA (reference sequence). The CDR3 is 11 amino acids.

The chain links TRBV18 to TRBJ2-7; perhaps TRBD2 as D (5 bases). This CDR3 region has 16 residues. Per the germline V gene, CDR1 is KGHSH and CDR2 is LQKENI. The germline V and J ends were trimmed by 0 bases and 2 bases, with 14 bases remaining between them. The CDR3 is CASSPPRGYRAYEQYF. In DNA, the CDR3 is TGTGCCAGCTCACCACCACGCGGGTATCGGGCCTACGAGCAGTACTTC.

The chain has TRBV7-2 and TRBJ2-3; D is perhaps TRBD1 or TRBD2 (6 bases each). The CDR3 is 14 residues long. Trimming pared 8 bases from V and 0 bases from J, leaving 12 bases between. Per germline, CDR1 SGHTA and CDR2 FQGNSA. DNA for the CDR3: TGTGCCAGCCCGGGGGCCTCTAGCACAGATACGCAGTATTTT. It is translated as CASPGASSTDTQYF.

The genes are TRBV4-3 and TRBJ2-7, with 9 bases that match TRBD1. Losses at the gene ends were 4 bases for V and 6 bases for J; bases not matched to a gene: 13. Germline CDR1 is LGHNA and CDR2 is YSLEER. This CDR3 has 16 residues. CDR3 nucleotides: TGCGCCAGCAGCCCGTATCCGGGACAGGGTCGATGCGAGCAGTACTTC. Translated: CASSPYPGQGRCEQYF.

The chain is built from TRBV9 and TRBJ1-2; TRBD1 might be the D (5 bases). Trimming stripped 0 bases from V and 7 bases from J, with 13 bases between. The CDR3 consists of 14 residues. Germline V CDR1 and CDR2: SGDLS, YYNGEE. The CDR3 DNA reads TGTGCCAGCAGCGTAGTAGGGGAGGGTGGTGGCTACACCTTC. This encodes CASSVVGEGGGYTF.

The gene calls are TRBV11-2 and TRBJ1-2, with D maybe TRBD1 (5 bases). Looked up from germline, CDR1 is SGHAT and CDR2 is FQNNGV. This CDR3 region has 17 residues. Trimming took 3 bases from V and 8 from J, leaving 25 bases between them. The CDR3 sequence is CASSFQEPGRGALGYTF. For the CDR3, the DNA is TGTGCCAGCAGCTTTCAAGAACCGGGACGCGGTGCTCTGGGCTACACCTTC.

V and J are TRBV27 and TRBJ2-7, with D perhaps matching TRBD1 (7 bases). Per germline, CDR1 MNHEY and CDR2 SMNVEV (reference sequence). V lost 2 bases, J lost 2 bases, and 19 bases lay in between. The CDR3 is 17 residues long. The CDR3 here is CASSLAGQLPKTYEQYF. The CDR3, as DNA: TGTGCCAGCAGTTTAGCGGGACAGCTTCCGAAAACCTACGAGCAGTACTTC.

In DNA, the CDR3 is TGTGCCAGCAGCAGTGAAAGAGATCAGCCCCAGCATTTT. Residues: CASSSERDQPQHF. This sequence joins TRBV5-8 and TRBJ1-5; D ambiguous. The germline V gene encodes CDR1 SGHTS and CDR2 YDEGEE. Trimming left V 4 bases short and J 5 bases short, with 10 bases between. There are 13 residues in the CDR3. The whole variable domain, remainder taken from reference TRBV5-8 and TRBJ1-5, is EAGVTQSPTHLIKTRGQQATLRCSPISGHTSVYWYQQALGLGLQFLLWYDEGEERNRGNFPPRFSGRQFPNYSSELNVNALELEDSALYLCASSSERDQPQHFGDGTRLSIL.

The rearrangement joins TRBV28 to TRBJ1-1; no clear D gene. V was trimmed by 3 bases and J by 4 bases, leaving 12 bases between them. The CDR3 contains 14 residues. Germline V lookup: CDR1 MDHEN, CDR2 SYDVKM. CDR3 loop: CASSLNPPPTEAFF. CDR3 coding DNA: TGTGCCAGCAGTTTGAATCCCCCCCCCACTGAAGCTTTCTTT.

The chain has TRBV14 and TRBJ2-2; 9 bases map to TRBD1. The V gene end was trimmed by 1 base and the J gene end by 2 bases; junction bases not matched to a gene: 2. The germline gives CDR1 SGHDN, CDR2 FVKESK. This CDR3 is built from 16 residues. CDR3 protein: CASSQGQGENTGELFF. For the CDR3, the DNA is TGTGCCAGCAGCCAAGGACAGGGGGAAAACACCGGGGAGCTGTTTTTT.